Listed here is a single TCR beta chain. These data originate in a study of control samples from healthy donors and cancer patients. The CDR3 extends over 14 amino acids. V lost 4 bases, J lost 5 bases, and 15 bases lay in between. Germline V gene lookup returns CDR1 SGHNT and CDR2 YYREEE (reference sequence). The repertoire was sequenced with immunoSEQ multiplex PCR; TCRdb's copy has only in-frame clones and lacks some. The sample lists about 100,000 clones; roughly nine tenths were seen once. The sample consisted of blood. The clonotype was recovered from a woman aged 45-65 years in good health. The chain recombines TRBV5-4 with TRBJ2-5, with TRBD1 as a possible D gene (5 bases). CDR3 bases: TGTGCCAGCAGCCCGCAGGGTAAGGGGGAGACCCAGTACTTC. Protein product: CASSPQGKGETQYF. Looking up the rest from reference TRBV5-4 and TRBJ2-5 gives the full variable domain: ETGVTQSPTHLIKTRGQQVTLRCSSQSGHNTVSWYQQALGQGPQFIFQYYREEENGRGNFPPRFSGLQFPNYSSELNVNALELDDSALYLCASSPQGKGETQYFGPGTRLLVL.